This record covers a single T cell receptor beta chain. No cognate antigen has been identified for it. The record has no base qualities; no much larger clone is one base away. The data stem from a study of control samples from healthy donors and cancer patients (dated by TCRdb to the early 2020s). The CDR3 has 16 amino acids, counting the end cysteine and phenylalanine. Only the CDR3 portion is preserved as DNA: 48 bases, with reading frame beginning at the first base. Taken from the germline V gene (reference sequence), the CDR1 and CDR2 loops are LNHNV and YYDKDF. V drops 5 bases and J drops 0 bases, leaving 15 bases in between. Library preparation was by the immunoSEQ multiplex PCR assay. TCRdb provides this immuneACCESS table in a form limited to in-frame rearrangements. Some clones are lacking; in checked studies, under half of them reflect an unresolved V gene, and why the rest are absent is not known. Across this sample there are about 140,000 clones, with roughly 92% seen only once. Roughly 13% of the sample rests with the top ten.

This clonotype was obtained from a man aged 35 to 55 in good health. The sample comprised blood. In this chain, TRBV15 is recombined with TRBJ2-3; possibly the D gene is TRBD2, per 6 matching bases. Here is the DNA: TGTGCCACCAGCGCAGTGGAGGGTGGTAGCACAGATACGCAGTATTTT. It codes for CATSAVEGGSTDTQYF.